Sequencing of this TCR beta chain was carried out in a study of cytomegalovirus exposure and HLA in healthy donors. Overall study: A later analysis reported the same platform for the 90 to 150 validation repertoires and the approximately 640 first-cohort repertoires.

The table came from immunoSEQ multiplex PCR; TCRdb's copy has only in-frame clones and leaves some out. Among around 250,000 clones, almost 90% were seen once, and the ten largest hold approximately 0.34%. Germline-derived CDR1 and CDR2 are SQVTM and ANQGSEA. The CDR3 sequence is 15 residues long. Trimming took 1 base from V and 5 from J; bases not matched to a gene: 9. The chain is built from TRBV29-1 and TRBJ2-3; 7 bases are shared with TRBD2. The sequenced sample consisted of PBMCs. This clonotype was obtained from a woman aged 18-30 years in good health and CMV-seronegative. CDR3 coding DNA: TGCAGCGTTGAAGTAGGCCGGGGGGTTTTAGATACGCAGTATTTT. Translating gives CSVEVGRGVLDTQYF.